These 18 T cell receptor beta chains share one sample of origin, sequenced in a study of T-cell memory formation after mild COVID-19. TCRdb passed the 5' RACE reads through MiXCR, listing each CDR3 protein once. The table records roughly 350,000 distinct CDR3 sequences, roughly an eighth of them present only once. Sequencing input: PBMCs or a T cell subset sorted from them (not recorded which). These receptors originate from a man in his late teens or twenties who had mild COVID-19 (a few samples of this study predate the infection). Cell type and time point are not known.

The chain combines TRBV18 with TRBJ1-3, with 7 bases aligning to TRBD1. This CDR3 is built from 15 residues. The V and J ends lost 6 bases and 0 bases, in that order; junction bases with no gene match: 5. From germline, CDR1 is KGHSH and CDR2 LQKENI. The CDR3 DNA follows: TGTGCCAGCTCCCCTGGACAGGTCTCTGGAAACACCATATATTTT. Residues: CASSPGQVSGNTIYF.

The rearrangement uses TRBV7-9 and TRBJ1-4, with no clear D. CDR3 length: 16 amino acids. The V end was cut by 5 bases, the J end by 0 bases, with 13 bases between. The germline V gene has CDR1 SEHNR and CDR2 FQNEAQ (reference sequence). The DNA for the CDR3 is TGTGCCAGCAGCCCATGGACCTTGGCAACTAATGAAAAACTGTTTTTT. Its translation: CASSPWTLATNEKLFF.

The chain uses TRBV2 and TRBJ2-3, with 12 bases matching TRBD2. With V trimmed by 3 bases and J by 6 bases, 4 bases remained unmatched. Per the germline V gene, CDR1 is SNHLY and CDR2 is FYNNEI. The CDR3 runs 15 residues. For the CDR3, the DNA is TGTGCCAGCAGTGATCCTAGCGGGGGGGCCGATACGCAGTATTTT. Its protein product is CASSDPSGGADTQYF.

Ten or more counts support this clonotype. The chain links TRBV6-6 to TRBJ2-7; 8 nucleotides line up with TRBD1. Germline V gene data show CDR1 as MNHNY and CDR2 as SVGAGI (reference sequence). J was trimmed by 3 bases and V by 5 bases; bases with no gene match: 6. This CDR3 region has 14 residues. The CDR3, as DNA: TGTGCCAGCAGTCCTGGACAGGGACTCTACGAGCAGTACTTC. Its translation: CASSPGQGLYEQYF.

The CDR3 nucleotides are TGTGCCAGCAGCCACCCGGGGTGGAATCAGCCCCAGCATTTT. This translates into CASSHPGWNQPQHF. This rearrangement joins TRBV12-3 or TRBV12-4 to TRBJ1-5; D gene uncertain. This CDR3 has 14 residues. V shed 6 bases and J shed 4 bases, with 13 bases lying between them.

The chain is built from TRBV20-1 and TRBJ2-2; a weak D match, TRBD2 (6 bases). CDR1 is DFQATT and CDR2 is SNEGSKA in the germline V gene (reference sequence). The CDR3 covers 15 residues. V was pared by 6 bases and J by 1 base, with 15 bases between. In nucleotides, the CDR3 is TGCAGTGCCGCGGGCGAGGGAGGGAACACCGGGGAGCTGTTTTTT. The encoded protein is CSAAGEGGNTGELFF.

DNA for the CDR3: TGTGCCAGCTCACCGTTGACAGTTAGGGACACTGAAGCTTTCTTT. This sequence encodes CASSPLTVRDTEAFF. The gene calls are TRBV18 and TRBJ1-1; perhaps TRBD1 as D (5 bases). Germline V gives CDR1 KGHSH, CDR2 LQKENI. CDR3 size: 15 residues. Trimming cost V 3 bases and J 3 bases, with 14 bases left between them.

This clonotype came up many times. The chain joins TRBV5-1 to TRBJ2-3; 11 positions match TRBD2. Trimming took 6 bases from V and 0 from J; bases not matched to a gene: 3. CDR1 and CDR2 (germline): SGHRS, YFSETQ. The CDR3 has 15 residues. CDR3 residues: CASKSSGGSTDTQYF. CDR3 bases: TGCGCCAGCAAATCTAGCGGGGGGAGCACAGATACGCAGTATTTT.

A few counts support this clonotype. This sequence joins TRBV10-3 and TRBJ2-3, with D unclear. The germline V gene has CDR1 ENHRY and CDR2 SYGVKD. V lost 3 bases and J lost 6, with 7 bases in between. The CDR3 loop spans 12 amino acids. The CDR3 is CAISDSHDTQYF. The CDR3 DNA sequence: TGTGCCATCAGTGACAGCCACGATACGCAGTATTTT.

This clonotype was observed a few times. The rearrangement links TRBV12-3 or TRBV12-4 to TRBJ2-3; D could derive from TRBD1 or TRBD2 (5 bases each). CDR3 length: 12 residues. V was cut by 7 bases and J by 3 bases, with 8 bases left in between. CDR3 DNA sequence: TGTGCCAGCATGGGGGAAACAGATACGCAGTATTTT. Translated: CASMGETDTQYF.

Many counts were recorded for this clonotype. The V gene is TRBV12-3 or TRBV12-4, the J gene TRBJ2-3, with D hard to call. CDR3 size: 12 residues. V was clipped by 0 bases and J by 6 bases, with 4 bases between them. As DNA, the CDR3 is TGTGCCAGCAGTTTAGCGCGCGATACGCAGTATTTT. Protein: CASSLARDTQYF.

This clonotype was counted only a few times. The chain is built from TRBV4-1 and TRBJ1-5; tentative D call: TRBD1 (6 bases). CDR3 size: 18 residues. Germline values: CDR1 MGHRA, CDR2 YSYEKL. V lost 2 bases, J lost 3 bases, and 20 bases lay in between. This CDR3 reads CASSQLGTQGPSNQPQHF. CDR3 nucleotides: TGCGCCAGCAGCCAACTGGGGACCCAGGGGCCCTCCAATCAGCCCCAGCATTTT.

This clonotype was counted a few times. The V call is TRBV4-3, the J call TRBJ2-1; D is uncertain. The CDR3 loop spans 16 amino acids. V lost 4 bases and J 2 bases, leaving 15 bases between the germline ends. Germline assignment: CDR1 LGHNA and CDR2 YSLEER. The CDR3 region is CASSPRHSPPYNEQFF. The CDR3 DNA reads as TGCGCCAGCAGCCCTCGGCACAGTCCGCCCTACAATGAGCAGTTCTTC.

The chain carries TRBV4-2 and TRBJ2-3, with 10 bases matching TRBD2. There are 17 residues in the CDR3. In germline, CDR1 is LGHNA, CDR2 YNFKEQ. J was trimmed by 2 bases and V by 3 bases; bases with no gene match: 8. The CDR3 DNA reads as TGTGCCAGCAGCCATGCCGTAGCGGGGGGCAACACAGATACGCAGTATTTT. Its protein is CASSHAVAGGNTDTQYF.

This clonotype was detected a few times. This rearrangement joins TRBV7-3 to TRBJ2-3, with a tentative D call TRBD1 (5 bases). This CDR3 contains 14 residues. In germline, CDR1 is SGHTA, CDR2 FQGTGA. V was pared by 5 bases and J by 4 bases, with 13 bases between. The CDR3 DNA follows: TGTGCCAGCAGCCCGGACAACTGGGCAGATACGCAGTATTTT. It codes for CASSPDNWADTQYF.

This clonotype was seen only a few times. V is TRBV2 and J is TRBJ1-1, with D uncertain. Germline assignment: CDR1 SNHLY and CDR2 FYNNEI. V lost 10 bases and J lost 6, with 24 bases in between. The CDR3 sequence is 15 residues long. DNA of the CDR3: TGTGCCACCCGCCTTAGCGGGCTAAGGGTCGCTGAAGCTTTCTTT. It codes for CATRLSGLRVAEAFF.

To note about this clonotype: One end of the junction does not line up with germline, which may come from a read error. The rearrangement links TRBV19 to TRBJ2-1; D gene uncertain. The V gene's germline CDR1 is LNHDA and CDR2 SQIVND (reference sequence). The CDR3 sequence is 18 residues long. In nucleotides, the CDR3 is TGTGCCAGTAGTATGAGGATAGCCGTCGGCGACCCCTACAATGATCAGTTCTTC. Protein product: CASSMRIAVGDPYNDQFF.

This clonotype was counted only a few times. The V and J genes are TRBV15 and TRBJ2-5; a possible D gene is TRBD2 (5 bases). The CDR3 spans 16 residues. CDR1 is LNHNV, CDR2 YYDKDF, per germline (reference sequence). Trimming left V 5 bases short and J 2 bases short, with 18 bases between. CDR3 DNA: TGTGCCACCAGCCTGAGGCCAGGAGGACCGCAAGAGACCCAGTACTTC. This sequence encodes CATSLRPGGPQETQYF.